The 22 T cell receptor beta chains given below trace back to one sample, sequenced in a study of shared clonotypes between healthy human individuals. The data were produced by immunoSEQ multiplex PCR, yet TCRdb's version contains in-frame clones alone and is incomplete. The table includes 550,000 to 850,000 clones, about 74% detected once. The sample was memory CD4+ T cells sorted from blood. Subset indicated: CD45RA-negative fraction. The receptors were sampled from a woman younger than 45 in good health.

In DNA, the CDR3 is TGCAGTGCTTCCAGTCACTATGAGCAGTTCTTC. It translates to CSASSHYEQFF. The V call is TRBV20-1, the J call TRBJ2-1; the D is unclear. V lost 5 bases to trimming and J lost 8 bases, with 10 bases between them. Germline assignment: CDR1 DFQATT and CDR2 SNEGSKA (reference sequence). This CDR3 contains 11 residues.

The gene calls are TRBV6-5 and TRBJ2-1; the D gene is possibly TRBD2 (7 bases). Deletions cut 6 bases from V and 7 bases from J, with 16 bases between. In germline, CDR1 is MNHEY, CDR2 SVGAGI. The CDR3 consists of 14 residues. CDR3: CASRTSGGGNEQFF. Here the CDR3 DNA reads TGTGCCAGCAGAACTTCGGGGGGCGGGAATGAGCAGTTCTTC.

The chain employs TRBV28 and TRBJ2-7; the D is unclear. Per the germline V gene, CDR1 is MDHEN and CDR2 is SYDVKM. V lost 6 bases, J lost 2 bases, and 11 bases lay in between. This CDR3 has 13 amino acids. The CDR3 DNA sequence: TGTGCCAGCAGCCCCGACGTCGCCTACGAGCAGTACTTC. This translates into CASSPDVAYEQYF.

This clone was seen a few times. The chain carries TRBV11-2 and TRBJ2-1; perhaps TRBD2 as D (5 bases). Trimming took off 7 bases at V and 9 bases at J, with 22 bases between the two ends. This CDR3 has 15 amino acids. Germline CDR1 and CDR2: SGHAT and FQNNGV. The CDR3 region has the DNA TGTGCCAGCACCGACGGGCCCCGGAGGCTCCCTGAGCAGTTCTTC. Protein sequence: CASTDGPRRLPEQFF. The full variable domain, its missing parts supplied by reference TRBV11-2 and TRBJ2-1, is EAGVAQSPRYKIIEKRQSVAFWCNPISGHATLYWYQQILGQGPKLLIQFQNNGVVDDSQLPKDRFSAERLKGVDSTLKIQPAKLEDSAVYLCASTDGPRRLPEQFFGPGTRLTVL.

This chain uses TRBV11-2 with TRBJ2-3; 7 bases fit TRBD1. CDR3 length equals 15 residues. Germline assignment: CDR1 SGHAT and CDR2 FQNNGV. V shed 4 bases and J 6 bases; nucleotides not matched to a gene: 10. The CDR3, as DNA: TGTGCCAGCAGCTCGAAAGGACAGGCTTCCGATACGCAGTATTTT. The encoded protein is CASSSKGQASDTQYF.

The chain links TRBV15 to TRBJ1-2; D is uncertain. The CDR3 contains 13 residues. Germline CDR1 is LNHNV and CDR2 is YYDKDF (reference sequence). V lost 5 bases to trimming and J lost 8 bases, with 15 bases between them. The CDR3 region is CATSSDQIGGYTF. CDR3 sequence (DNA): TGTGCCACCAGCTCCGACCAGATTGGCGGCTACACCTTC.

This sequence joins TRBV27 and TRBJ2-1; 9 bases align to TRBD2. The germline gives CDR1 MNHEY, CDR2 SMNVEV (reference sequence). The CDR3 contains 15 residues. The V and J ends lost 2 bases and 6 bases, in that order; junction bases with no gene match: 5. CDR3 in amino acids: CASSLRLAGPNEQFF. CDR3 nucleotides: TGTGCCAGCAGTTTACGGCTAGCGGGGCCCAATGAGCAGTTCTTC.

The chain links TRBV6-6 to TRBJ1-4, with unresolved D. V lost 7 bases to trimming and J lost 0 bases, with 9 bases between them. Germline CDR1 MNHNY, CDR2 SVGAGI (reference sequence). The CDR3 consists of 14 residues. This CDR3 reads CASTPGSTNEKLFF. CDR3 sequence (DNA): TGTGCCAGCACACCGGGGTCAACTAATGAAAAACTGTTTTTT.

The rearrangement uses TRBV7-8 and TRBJ2-3; 7 nucleotides line up with TRBD2. Germline CDR1 reads SGHVS; CDR2 reads FQNEAQ. The CDR3 spans 16 residues. The V segment lost 5 bases and the J segment 2 bases; nucleotides outside the gene matches: 10. The CDR3 region is CASSQRLASTTDTQYF. The CDR3 nucleotides are TGTGCCAGCAGCCAGAGACTAGCATCGACCACAGATACGCAGTATTTT.

The V and J genes are TRBV11-2 and TRBJ2-3; D is uncertain. The CDR3 covers 16 residues. V lost 1 base and J lost 5, with 16 bases in between. Germline CDR1 is SGHAT and CDR2 is FQNNGV. The CDR3 loop is CASSLAPSPGVDTQYF. In DNA form, the CDR3 reads TGTGCCAGCAGCTTAGCTCCCTCTCCTGGGGTAGATACGCAGTATTTT. The full variable domain, its missing parts supplied by reference TRBV11-2 and TRBJ2-3, is EAGVAQSPRYKIIEKRQSVAFWCNPISGHATLYWYQQILGQGPKLLIQFQNNGVVDDSQLPKDRFSAERLKGVDSTLKIQPAKLEDSAVYLCASSLAPSPGVDTQYFGPGTRLTVL.

The J gene is TRBJ1-2, the V gene TRBV28, with D unclear. The germline V and J ends were trimmed by 5 bases and 0 bases, with 16 bases remaining between them. Germline CDR1 MDHEN, CDR2 SYDVKM. This CDR3 is 16 amino acids long. The CDR3 region has the DNA TGTGCCAGCAGTCTAGGACTGCTTAGAGCTAACTATGGCTACACCTTC. Translating it yields CASSLGLLRANYGYTF.

V usage is TRBV5-1 and J usage is TRBJ1-1; D remains unclear. CDR1 and CDR2 (germline): SGHRS, YFSETQ. Trimming pared 4 bases from V and 2 bases from J, leaving 12 bases between. The CDR3 totals 14 residues. CDR3 DNA: TGCGCCAGCAGCGGGGTAGCAGATAACACTGAAGCTTTCTTT. Translation: CASSGVADNTEAFF.

As to this clone: An end of the junction differs from the germline gene, which may be a read error. This sample also contains other DNA sequences that code for the same CDR3. The V and J genes are TRBV4-1 and TRBJ2-5; 16 nucleotides align to TRBD2. In germline, CDR1 is MGHRA, CDR2 YSYEKL. CDR3 length: 17 amino acids. The DNA for the CDR3 is TGCGCCAGCAGCCAGGGGACTAGCGGGAGGGGACAAGAGACCCAATACTTC. It yields the protein CASSQGTSGRGQETQYF.

This chain joins TRBV19 and TRBJ2-7, with 9 bases matching TRBD2. Trimming cost V 1 base and J 4 bases; bases outside gene matches: 8. From germline, CDR1 is LNHDA and CDR2 SQIVND (reference sequence). This CDR3 is built from 16 residues. Here the CDR3 DNA reads TGTGCCAGTAGTATAGTTGGTTCTAGCGGGAAGTACGAGCAGTACTTC. Its protein is CASSIVGSSGKYEQYF.

The V and J genes are TRBV2 and TRBJ2-7; D is perhaps TRBD1 (5 bases). The CDR3 has 15 residues. Deletions cut 6 bases from V and 0 bases from J, with 15 bases between. Germline V lookup: CDR1 SNHLY, CDR2 FYNNEI. In DNA form, the CDR3 reads TGTGCCAGCAGAGGGGCCAGGGCCTACTCCTACGAGCAGTACTTC. Protein: CASRGARAYSYEQYF.

Many counts were recorded for this clone. Other nucleotide sequences in the sample specify the same CDR3. This chain links TRBV11-2 with TRBJ2-7, with D hard to call. In germline, CDR1 is SGHAT, CDR2 FQNNGV. This CDR3 is built from 12 residues. V dropped 0 bases and J dropped 4 bases, with 4 bases sitting between them. CDR3 amino acids: CASSLDRYEQYF. The CDR3 coding sequence is TGTGCCAGCAGCTTAGATAGATACGAGCAGTACTTC.

V and J are TRBV5-6 and TRBJ1-4; D is uncertain. Per the germline V gene, CDR1 is SGHDT and CDR2 is YYEEEE. This CDR3 has 15 residues. With 3 bases removed from V and 7 bases from J, the gap between germline ends came to 16 bases. The CDR3 bases are TGTGCCAGCAGCTCGACCGCGGGCACCGGTGAAAAACTGTTTTTT. It is translated as CASSSTAGTGEKLFF. Supplemented by reference TRBV5-6 and TRBJ1-4, the full variable domain reads DAGVTQSPTHLIKTRGQQVTLRCSPKSGHDTVSWYQQALGQGPQFIFQYYEEEERQRGNFPDRFSGHQFPNYSSELNVNALLLGDSALYLCASSSTAGTGEKLFFGSGTQLSVL.

This chain connects TRBV25-1 to TRBJ1-5; 7 positions match TRBD1. Germline assignment: CDR1 MGHDK and CDR2 SYGVNS. This CDR3 spans 14 amino acids. V shed 2 bases and J 10 bases; nucleotides not matched to a gene: 8. The CDR3: CASSEGQGQRPQHF. The CDR3 DNA follows: TGTGCCAGCAGTGAAGGGCAGGGACAGCGACCCCAGCATTTT.

V is TRBV10-1 and J is TRBJ2-4, with D perhaps TRBD1 (6 bases). The CDR3 loop spans 14 amino acids. Germline CDR1 is WNHNN and CDR2 is SYGVQD (reference sequence). Deletions cut 8 bases from V and 0 bases from J, with 11 bases between. The chain's CDR3 is CASGDKLAKNIQYF. CDR3 in DNA: TGCGCCAGCGGGGACAAACTAGCCAAAAACATTCAGTACTTC.

This clone was seen once. The genes are TRBV7-6 and TRBJ1-3; D ambiguous. CDR1 and CDR2 from the germline V gene are SGHVS and FNYEAQ. CDR3 length: 15 residues. The germline V and J ends were trimmed by 1 base and 0 bases, with 7 bases remaining between them. The CDR3 loop is CASSLDLNSGNTIYF. In DNA form, the CDR3 reads TGTGCCAGCAGCTTAGACCTCAACTCTGGAAACACCATATATTTT.

V and J are TRBV28 and TRBJ1-2, with a weak D call TRBD1 (6 bases). The V end was cut by 7 bases, the J end by 2 bases, with 11 bases between. The V gene's germline CDR1 is MDHEN and CDR2 SYDVKM. The CDR3 contains 13 residues. The CDR3: CASTFRGNYGYTF. CDR3 in DNA: TGTGCCAGCACCTTTAGGGGGAACTATGGCTACACCTTC.

This chain connects TRBV6-1 to TRBJ2-3, with TRBD2 as a possible D gene (5 bases). The CDR3 runs to 13 residues. V dropped 2 bases and J dropped 7 bases, with 10 bases sitting between them. Looked up from germline, CDR1 is MNHNS and CDR2 is SASEGT. As DNA, the CDR3 is TGTGCCAGCAGTGAACCGGAGGTTAATACGCAGTATTTT. Its protein is CASSEPEVNTQYF.